The source of this T cell receptor (beta chain) is a study of beta chain features in type 1 diabetes. Regarding the study as a whole: Among all four CD4+ subsets, Type 1 diabetes patients had TCRB CDR3s that were moderately but significantly shorter. Reads derived from cDNA could over-represent cells showing high TCR expression.

This clone has only one observation. What it binds is not known. TCRB transcripts that were expressed got sequenced, as all of the isolated RNA had been reverse transcribed. Assay: immunoSEQ multiplex PCR; the TCRdb copy retains only in-frame clones and omits some. Found here are some 170,000 clones, roughly 65% of them singletons; the top ten hold roughly 0.092%. The TCR sequence derives from a man younger than 45 with type 1 diabetes. Material for sequencing was naive CD4+ T cells from blood.

The CDR3 loop is CAWSVRWDANTGELFF. CDR3 in DNA: TGTGCCTGGAGTGTACGGTGGGACGCGAACACCGGGGAGCTGTTTTTT. V usage is TRBV30 and J usage is TRBJ2-2; D could derive from TRBD1 or TRBD2 (5 bases each). This CDR3 has 16 amino acids. Germline CDR1 reads GTSNPN; CDR2 reads SVGIG (reference sequence). The ends were cut back, 0 bases at V and 0 bases at J, with 11 bases in the middle.